This T cell receptor (beta chain) was sequenced during a study of OX40 agonist ivuxolimab in advanced cancers. Context from the whole study: Ivuxolimab, which targeted the costimulatory receptor OX40 (CD134), was an agonistic, fully human IgG2 monoclonal antibody. Intravenous ivuxolimab was administered to patients every 2 weeks at six dose levels: 0.01, 0.1, 0.3, 1.5, 3 and 10 mg/kg. Of the 50 or so patients in dose escalation, approximately 20 had hepatocellular carcinoma, some 15 had melanoma, 9 had renal cell carcinoma and 9 had head and neck cancer. A male proportion of 82.7% and a mean age of roughly 58 years, ranging from about 23 to 90, were recorded for the dose-escalation cohort. Patients were allowed to have had prior anti-PD-1, anti-PD-L1 or anti-CTLA-4 therapy, and around 40% of the dose-escalation patients had previously received checkpoint inhibitors. Three dose-escalation patients achieved partial responses, one with hepatocellular carcinoma and two with cutaneous melanoma. Peripheral TCRbeta sequencing aimed to test whether ivuxolimab altered TCR sequence diversity and caused clonal T-cell expansion. The monotherapy dose-escalation portion (N ≈ 50 patients) of the phase I ivuxolimab trial is reported in the paper. Beyond this particular receptor, the publication reports: After ivuxolimab, expanded clones were on average more numerous among CD8+ T cells than among CD4+ T cells. Low levels of normalized T-cell clonal expansion were also shown by some nonresponding patients. At doses from 0.1 to 3.0 mg/kg, clonal expansion was seen in both CD4+ and CD8+ blood T cells between baseline and week 6. In the 0.1-3.0 mg/kg groups, partial responders had among the lowest normalized peripheral clonal expansion, particularly in CD8+ T cells. The antigen specificity of the clonally expanded peripheral T cells was not determined.

Trimming costs V 0 bases and J 6 bases, and their ends lie 14 bases apart. From a lookup of the germline V gene, CDR1 and CDR2 are LGHNA and YNFKEQ. The cysteine opens and the phenylalanine closes a CDR3 of 16 amino acids. The DNA shown is the 48-base CDR3, in frame from base 1. As for this clone: Its antigen remains unidentified. Base qualities are not provided; no much larger clone lies one nucleotide away.

The trial excluded patients who had a history of autoimmune disease or who were on systemic immunosuppression. In every dose cohort, peripheral blood was drawn for TCR sequencing at baseline, cycle 4 day 1, and cycle 7 day 1. The samples were taken from a phase I, first-in-human, multicenter, open-label dose-escalation trial of ivuxolimab. Adults with locally advanced or metastatic melanoma, renal cell, hepatocellular, or head and neck squamous cell carcinoma were enrolled in the trial. Before TCR sequencing, CD4+ and CD8+ T cells were separately sorted from peripheral blood. Genomic DNA was extracted from sorted cells for sequencing of the TCRbeta CDR3 region. TCRbeta CDR3 regions were sequenced using the immunoSEQ Assay. Sourced from immuneACCESS, this table was stored by TCRdb with only in-frame sequences that have V and J called. A share of the clones is absent; for the studies checked, an unresolved V gene accounts for under half, and the remainder has no known explanation. The sample table shows some 97,000 clones, and 90% are seen once. Jointly, the top ten make up around 0.15% of the sample.

The sample here was CD4+ or CD8+ T cells sorted from blood, taken in a trial of the OX40 agonist ivuxolimab. The chain is encoded by TRBV4-2 joined to TRBJ1-4, and the D gene may be TRBD1, 5 bases matching. This TCR was recovered from an adult with an advanced solid tumor such as melanoma, head and neck, liver or kidney cancer. At the DNA level, the sequence is TGTGCCAGCAGCCAAGATCGAGGCAGGGAGGATGAAAAACTGTTTTTT. Its translation reads: CASSQDRGREDEKLFF.